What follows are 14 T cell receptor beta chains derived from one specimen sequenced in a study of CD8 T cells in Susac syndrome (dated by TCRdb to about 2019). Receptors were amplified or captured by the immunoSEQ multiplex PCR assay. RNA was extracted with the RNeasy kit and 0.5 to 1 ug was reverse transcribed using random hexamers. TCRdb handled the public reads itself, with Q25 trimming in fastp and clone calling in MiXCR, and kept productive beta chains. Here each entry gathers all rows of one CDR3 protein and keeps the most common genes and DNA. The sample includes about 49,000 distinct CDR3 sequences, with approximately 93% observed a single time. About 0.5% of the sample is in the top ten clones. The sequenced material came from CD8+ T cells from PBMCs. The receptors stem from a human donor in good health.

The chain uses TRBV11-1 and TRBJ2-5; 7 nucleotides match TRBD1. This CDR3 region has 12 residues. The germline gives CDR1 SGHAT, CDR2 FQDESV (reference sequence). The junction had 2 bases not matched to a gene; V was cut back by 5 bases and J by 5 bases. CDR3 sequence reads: CASSDRVETQYF. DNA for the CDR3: TGTGCCAGCAGCGACAGGGTGGAGACCCAGTACTTC.

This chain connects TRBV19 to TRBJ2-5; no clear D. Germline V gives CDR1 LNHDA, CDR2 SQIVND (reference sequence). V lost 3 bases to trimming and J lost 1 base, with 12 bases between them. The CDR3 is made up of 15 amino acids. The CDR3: CASSMGSRLQETQYF. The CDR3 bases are TGTGCCAGTAGTATGGGATCGCGGCTCCAAGAGACCCAGTACTTC. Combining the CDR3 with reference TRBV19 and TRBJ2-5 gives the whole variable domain DGGITQSPKYLFRKEGQNVTLSCEQNLNHDAMYWYRQDPGQGLRLIYYSQIVNDFQKGDIAEGYSVSREKKESFPLTVTSAQKNPTAFYLCASSMGSRLQETQYFGPGTRLLVL.

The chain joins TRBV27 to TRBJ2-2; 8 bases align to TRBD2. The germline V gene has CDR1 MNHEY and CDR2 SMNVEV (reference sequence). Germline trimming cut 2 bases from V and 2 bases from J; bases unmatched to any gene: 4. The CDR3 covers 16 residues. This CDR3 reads CASSLRTSGNTGELFF. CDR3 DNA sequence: TGTGCCAGCAGTTTAAGAACTAGCGGAAACACCGGGGAGCTGTTTTTT.

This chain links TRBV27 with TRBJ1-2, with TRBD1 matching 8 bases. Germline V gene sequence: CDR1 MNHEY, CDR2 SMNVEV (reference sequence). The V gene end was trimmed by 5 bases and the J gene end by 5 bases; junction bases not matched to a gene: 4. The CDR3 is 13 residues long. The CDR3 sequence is CASSKTGEYGYTF. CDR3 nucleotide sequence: TGTGCCAGCAGTAAGACAGGGGAGTATGGCTACACCTTC.

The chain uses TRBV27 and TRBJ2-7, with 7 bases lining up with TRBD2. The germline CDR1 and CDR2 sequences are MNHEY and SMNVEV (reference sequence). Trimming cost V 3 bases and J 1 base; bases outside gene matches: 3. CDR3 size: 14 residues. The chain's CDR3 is CASSFFGGSYEQYF. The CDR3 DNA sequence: TGTGCCAGCAGTTTCTTCGGGGGGTCCTACGAGCAGTACTTC.

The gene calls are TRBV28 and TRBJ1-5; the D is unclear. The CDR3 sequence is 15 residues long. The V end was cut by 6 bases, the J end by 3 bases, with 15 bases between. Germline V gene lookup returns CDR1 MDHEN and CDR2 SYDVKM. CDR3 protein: CASSPHDPDNQPQHF. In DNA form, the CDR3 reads TGTGCCAGCAGCCCCCATGACCCGGACAATCAGCCCCAGCATTTT.

The CDR3 DNA follows: TGTGCCACCAGGGACAGGGAGAACACCGGGGAGCTGTTTTTT. It codes for CATRDRENTGELFF. The V gene is TRBV24-1, the J gene TRBJ2-2; 8 bases are a match to TRBD1. V lost 7 bases, J lost 1 base, and 1 base stayed unmatched. CDR1 is KGHDR and CDR2 is SFDVKD in the germline V gene. The length of the CDR3 is 14 residues.

The CDR3 protein is CATQGASVTDTQYF. The CDR3 DNA sequence: TGTGCCACCCAGGGAGCCTCGGTAACAGATACGCAGTATTTT. This chain connects TRBV12-3 or TRBV12-4 to TRBJ2-3; D assignment may be TRBD1 or TRBD2 (5 bases each). V dropped 10 bases and J dropped 3 bases, with 17 bases sitting between them. CDR3 length: 14 residues.

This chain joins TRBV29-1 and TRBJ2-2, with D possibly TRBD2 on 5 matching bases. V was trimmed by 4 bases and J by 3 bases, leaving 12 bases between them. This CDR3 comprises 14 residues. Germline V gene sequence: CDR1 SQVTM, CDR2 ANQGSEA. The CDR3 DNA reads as TGCAGCGTTGCGCTAAGCGGTTACACCGGGGAGCTGTTTTTT. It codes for CSVALSGYTGELFF.

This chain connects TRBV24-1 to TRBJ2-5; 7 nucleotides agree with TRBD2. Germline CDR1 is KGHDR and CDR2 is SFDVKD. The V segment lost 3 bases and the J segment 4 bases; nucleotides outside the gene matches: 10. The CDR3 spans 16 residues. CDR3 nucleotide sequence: TGTGCCACCAGTGATCCGCTGGGGGGGATAGTAGAGACCCAGTACTTC. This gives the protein CATSDPLGGIVETQYF.

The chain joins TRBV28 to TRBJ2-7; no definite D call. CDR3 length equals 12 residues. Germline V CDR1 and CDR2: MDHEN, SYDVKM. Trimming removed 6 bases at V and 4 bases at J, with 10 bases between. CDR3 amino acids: CASSFPDYEQYF. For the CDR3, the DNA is TGTGCCAGCAGCTTCCCGGATTACGAGCAGTACTTC.

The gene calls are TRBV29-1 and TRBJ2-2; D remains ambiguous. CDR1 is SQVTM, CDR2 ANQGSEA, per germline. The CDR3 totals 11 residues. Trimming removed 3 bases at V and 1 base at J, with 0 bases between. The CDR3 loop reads CSVENTGELFF. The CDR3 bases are TGCAGCGTTGAGAACACCGGGGAGCTGTTTTTT.

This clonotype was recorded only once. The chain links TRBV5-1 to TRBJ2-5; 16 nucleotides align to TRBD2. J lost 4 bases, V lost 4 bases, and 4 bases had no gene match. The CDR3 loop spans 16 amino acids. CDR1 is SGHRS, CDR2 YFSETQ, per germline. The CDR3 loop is CASSLGTSGRVETQYF. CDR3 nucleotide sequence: TGCGCCAGCAGCCTCGGGACTAGCGGGAGGGTAGAGACCCAGTACTTC.

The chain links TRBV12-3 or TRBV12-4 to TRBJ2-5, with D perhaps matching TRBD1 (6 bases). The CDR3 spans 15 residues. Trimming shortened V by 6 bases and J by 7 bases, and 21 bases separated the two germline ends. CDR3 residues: CASSLGPQGRGTQYF. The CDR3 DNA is TGTGCCAGCAGCCTAGGGCCACAGGGCCGGGGGACCCAGTACTTC.